The sequence of this T cell receptor beta chain was determined in a study of blood T cell repertoires in COVID-19. Study-level background: COVID-19 samples collected from the United States, Italy and Spain covered acute and convalescent phases.

The CDR3 consists of 15 residues. The germline V gene has CDR1 SEHNR and CDR2 FQNEAQ (reference sequence). V lost 1 base, J lost 3 bases, and 2 bases stayed unmatched. TCRdb keeps only in-frame clones here, not all; method: immunoSEQ multiplex PCR. The sample comprises some 50,000 clones, approximately 84% of which are singletons, and 4% to 5.5% rests with the top ten. This clonotype was sampled from a man between 50 and 59 years old with active COVID-19. The chain combines TRBV7-9 with TRBJ1-1, with 10 bases matching TRBD1. Sequencing input: peripheral blood. The CDR3 region has the DNA TGTGCCAGCAGCTTAGGGACAGGGGGGGACACTGAAGCTTTCTTT. Translation: CASSLGTGGDTEAFF.